Following are 2 T cell receptor beta chains from one sample sequenced in a study of control samples from healthy donors and cancer patients. The table came from immunoSEQ multiplex PCR; TCRdb's copy has only in-frame clones and leaves some out. The sample has some 150,000 clones, about 91% seen once. Material for sequencing was blood. The receptor source for this set is a man aged 25 to 40 in good health.

The chain recombines TRBV5-1 with TRBJ2-7; no clear D. The CDR3 length is 14 residues. The V gene's germline CDR1 is SGHRS and CDR2 YFSETQ. V lost 4 bases and J lost 1, with 12 bases in between. This chain's CDR3 is CASSRDWGSYEQYF. CDR3 in DNA: TGCGCCAGCAGCCGCGACTGGGGTTCCTACGAGCAGTACTTC.

The V call is TRBV27, the J call TRBJ1-2; D is possibly TRBD1 (5 bases). The germline gives CDR1 MNHEY, CDR2 SMNVEV (reference sequence). V dropped 5 bases and J dropped 4 bases, with 14 bases sitting between them. This CDR3 region has 14 residues. CDR3 nucleotides: TGTGCCAGCAGTACCTCCGGGACCCCCTATGGCTACACCTTC. Translated, it gives CASSTSGTPYGYTF.